This T cell receptor (beta chain) was retrieved from a study of blood T cell repertoires in COVID-19. Study details: Sources were T cells, B-cell-depleted T cells, or PBMCs; the material itself was cDNA or gDNA.

Germline loops: CDR1 LNHDA, CDR2 SQIVND (reference sequence). V was clipped by 8 bases and J by 0 bases, with 14 bases between them. The CDR3 consists of 15 residues. Participants were aged roughly 18 to 89 years from around 25 US areas. Clones were read by immunoSEQ multiplex PCR, and TCRdb kept only the in-frame ones, dropping some. The sample has 200,000 or so clones; over 75% are singletons. Specimen: PBMCs or T cells enriched from blood (not recorded which). This clonotype was sampled from a young woman who had been exposed to COVID-19. This sequence joins TRBV19 and TRBJ1-3; a possible D gene is TRBD1 (5 bases). CDR3 in DNA: TGTGCCAGTGGGCAGGGTGCAAACTCTGGAAACACCATATATTTT. It encodes CASGQGANSGNTIYF.